Listed below are T cell receptor beta chains from one sample, sequenced in a study of T-cell reconstitution after alpha-beta-depleted transplantation in children. One entry per CDR3 protein results from TCRdb running MiXCR on the PCR reads. The sample yields 670,000 or so distinct CDR3 sequences, around 12% seen once. The input for sequencing was PBMCs, taken before TCRalphabeta/CD19-depleted stem cell transplant. Receptors originate from a girl aged 2 to 9 with congenital amegakaryocytic thrombocytopenia, due to receive a stem cell transplant. Each CDR3 is given with its conserved first and last residue. The D gene is left open where the match is weak. The size field is filled for only some rows; it gives once, few, many or a size class.

cdr3_aa cdr3_nt clone_size v_call d_call cdr3_length j_call
CASGQEISGEQFF TGTGCCAGCGGCCAAGAGATCAGCGGTGAGCAGTTCTTC . TRBV3-1 . 13 TRBJ2-1
CSAQTTDTNNEQFF TGCAGTGCTCAGACTACGGACACTAACAATGAGCAGTTCTTC many TRBV20-1 . 14 TRBJ2-1
CASSQISGTSWYEQYF TGTGCCAGCAGCCAGATCTCCGGGACTAGCTGGTACGAGCAGTACTTC . TRBV14 TRBD2 16 TRBJ2-7
CSARKTHRSSGNTIYF TGCAGTGCTAGAAAAACTCACAGGAGCTCTGGAAACACCATATATTTT . TRBV20-1 . 16 TRBJ1-3
CSAKPTSGIFSSYEQYF TGCAGTGCTAAGCCGACTAGCGGAATTTTTAGCTCCTACGAGCAGTACTTC many TRBV20-1 TRBD2 17 TRBJ2-7
CASSPGTGAEAFF TGCGCCAGCAGCCCGGGGACAGGAGCTGAAGCTTTCTTT . TRBV5-1 TRBD1 13 TRBJ1-1
CASSQGSGAPYNEQFF TGCGCCAGCAGCCAGGGTAGCGGGGCTCCCTACAATGAGCAGTTCTTC few TRBV4-1 TRBD2 16 TRBJ2-1
CASSLPRTGSWTQYF TGTGCCAGCAGCTTACCGCGGACAGGTTCATGGACCCAGTACTTC few TRBV7-6 TRBD1 15 TRBJ2-5
CAISESQGQYQPQHF TGTGCCATCAGTGAGTCGCAGGGACAGTATCAGCCCCAGCATTTT . TRBV10-3 TRBD1 15 TRBJ1-5
CSAPRDPNNEQFF TGCAGTGCTCCCCGGGACCCAAACAATGAGCAGTTCTTC . TRBV20-1 . 13 TRBJ2-1
CASSVRQARASGRFLDTQYF TGCGCCAGCAGCGTAAGACAGGCAAGAGCTAGCGGGAGGTTTTTAGATACGCAGTATTTT . TRBV5-1 TRBD2 20 TRBJ2-3
CSAPGAYEQYF TGCAGTGCTCCAGGCGCTTACGAGCAGTACTTC many TRBV20-1 . 11 TRBJ2-7
CSAGRAYGYTF TGCAGTGCCGGACGTGCCTATGGCTACACCTTC many TRBV20-1 . 11 TRBJ1-2
CASTLPGAASQETQYF TGTGCCAGCACCCTACCGGGGGCGGCTAGCCAAGAGACCCAGTACTTC . TRBV7-9 . 16 TRBJ2-5
CASWTVNYGYTF TGTGCCAGCTGGACGGTAAACTATGGCTACACCTTC many TRBV6-1 . 12 TRBJ1-2
CASSFTADIARYEQYF TGCGCCAGCAGCTTTACCGCGGACATAGCTCGCTACGAGCAGTACTTC many TRBV5-1 . 16 TRBJ2-7
CASSPLTDSYEQYF TGCGCCAGCAGCCCCTTGACGGATTCCTACGAGCAGTACTTC many TRBV5-1 . 14 TRBJ2-7
CASSFAGSEQHF TGTGCCAGCAGTTTCGCCGGGTCAGAGCAGCATTTT . TRBV28 . 12 TRBJ1-5
CASSLRRTSTDTQYF TGCGCCAGCAGCTTACGTCGGACCAGCACAGATACGCAGTATTTT many TRBV5-1 . 15 TRBJ2-3
CASSQYRNSGDTQYF TGCGCCAGCAGCCAATACAGGAATTCGGGAGATACGCAGTATTTT many TRBV5-1 . 15 TRBJ2-3
CSVDVGALYNEQFF TGCAGCGTTGACGTGGGGGCCCTCTACAATGAGCAGTTCTTC few TRBV29-1 . 14 TRBJ2-1
CASHAGGSTEAFF TGCGCCAGCCACGCAGGGGGAAGCACTGAAGCTTTCTTT many TRBV5-1 TRBD1 13 TRBJ1-1
CSVQGAQTQYF TGCAGCGTCCAGGGGGCTCAGACCCAGTACTTC few TRBV29-1 TRBD1 11 TRBJ2-5
CSASDGTTVTYEQYF TGCAGTGCTAGTGACGGGACTACCGTAACCTACGAGCAGTACTTC . TRBV20-1 TRBD2 15 TRBJ2-7
CASSPRQGNMNGYTF TGTGCCAGCAGCCCCCGACAGGGGAATATGAATGGCTACACCTTC . TRBV7-2 TRBD1 15 TRBJ1-2
CASSLRPETFYGYTF TGTGCCAGCAGTTTACGGCCAGAGACTTTCTATGGCTACACCTTC many TRBV12-3/TRBV12-4 . 15 TRBJ1-2
CSAPRGDQETQYF TGCAGCGCCCCCAGGGGGGACCAAGAGACCCAGTACTTC many TRBV29-1 . 13 TRBJ2-5
CASSRAGPGGNQPQHF TGTGCCAGCAGTAGAGCCGGGCCCGGGGGCAATCAGCCCCAGCATTTT many TRBV6-5 . 16 TRBJ1-5
CSATPSGRSETQYF TGCAGTGCTACCCCTAGCGGGAGATCAGAGACCCAGTACTTC . TRBV20-1 TRBD2 14 TRBJ2-5
CASSQGGQAFF TGTGCCAGCAGCCAAGGGGGACAGGCTTTCTTT many TRBV3-1 TRBD1 11 TRBJ1-1
CASSRILTGEYTYEQYF TGTGCCAGCAGCCGAATACTGACAGGGGAATATACATACGAGCAGTACTTC few TRBV12-3/TRBV12-4 TRBD1 17 TRBJ2-7
CASSPPRQTVHEQYF TGTGCCAGCAGCCCCCCCCGACAGACCGTACACGAGCAGTACTTC few TRBV12-3/TRBV12-4 . 15 TRBJ2-7
CAISPRGRF TGTGCCATCAGCCCGAGGGGACGTTTT many TRBV10-3 . 9 TRBJ2-3
CASSLANPYNEQFF TGTGCCAGCAGTTTAGCGAATCCCTACAATGAGCAGTTCTTC many TRBV27 . 14 TRBJ2-1
CASSLFGTFNTGELFF TGTGCCAGCAGTTTATTCGGAACCTTCAACACCGGGGAGCTGTTTTTT . TRBV27 . 16 TRBJ2-2
CASSPGAGLADTQYF TGTGCCAGCTCACCAGGCGCAGGGCTCGCAGATACGCAGTATTTT . TRBV18 . 15 TRBJ2-3
CASSVARDGELFF TGTGCCAGCAGCGTAGCTAGGGACGGGGAGCTGTTTTTT many TRBV9 . 13 TRBJ2-2
CASFGETYEQYF TGTGCCAGCTTCGGTGAGACCTACGAGCAGTACTTC many TRBV12-3/TRBV12-4 . 12 TRBJ2-7
CSVAGSILETQYF TGCAGCGTGGCAGGGAGTATATTAGAGACCCAGTACTTC many TRBV29-1 . 13 TRBJ2-5
CASSVGQSPYEQYF TGTGCCAGCAGCGTGGGGCAGAGCCCCTACGAGCAGTACTTC many TRBV9 . 14 TRBJ2-7
CASSQESLGTETNTGELFF TGTGCCAGCAGCCAAGAGTCCTTGGGGACAGAAACGAACACCGGGGAGCTGTTTTTT few TRBV3-1 TRBD1 19 TRBJ2-2
CASSLGTGGDYGYTF TGTGCCAGCAGCTTAGGGACAGGGGGCGACTATGGCTACACCTTC . TRBV7-9 TRBD1 15 TRBJ1-2
CSVGQGPNNEQFF TGCAGCGTGGGACAGGGCCCTAACAATGAGCAGTTCTTC many TRBV29-1 TRBD1 13 TRBJ2-1
CASSLLGSTEAFF TGTGCCAGCAGTTTATTAGGCAGCACTGAAGCTTTCTTT many TRBV27 . 13 TRBJ1-1
CASSSPDQLNEQFF TGTGCCAGCAGCTCTCCCGATCAGCTCAATGAGCAGTTCTTC few TRBV7-9 . 14 TRBJ2-1
CASSLSYYGLAESPHPGTGELFF TGTGCCAGCAGCTTATCCTACTATGGACTAGCGGAATCGCCCCACCCTGGAACCGGGGAGCTGTTTTTT many TRBV7-2 TRBD2 23 TRBJ2-2
CASKGNQLAATSYEQYF TGTGCCAGCAAGGGGAATCAGCTAGCGGCAACTTCCTACGAGCAGTACTTC few TRBV28 TRBD2 17 TRBJ2-7
CASSERPGLAGYEQYF TGTGCCAGCAGTGAACGACCGGGACTAGCGGGGTACGAGCAGTACTTC . TRBV2 TRBD2 16 TRBJ2-7
CASSLVPASTDTQYF TGTGCCAGCAGCTTAGTTCCCGCTAGCACAGATACGCAGTATTTT many TRBV7-6 . 15 TRBJ2-3
CASSSTTTGTGNTIYF TGCGCCAGCAGCTCCACTACGACAGGAACAGGAAACACCATATATTTT . TRBV5-1 . 16 TRBJ1-3
CASSFRVDGYTF TGTGCCAGCAGCTTCAGGGTAGATGGCTACACCTTC few TRBV7-9 . 12 TRBJ1-2
CASSARTGGSPEAFF TGTGCCAGCAGCGCTAGGACAGGGGGCAGCCCTGAAGCTTTCTTT many TRBV12-3/TRBV12-4 TRBD1 15 TRBJ1-1